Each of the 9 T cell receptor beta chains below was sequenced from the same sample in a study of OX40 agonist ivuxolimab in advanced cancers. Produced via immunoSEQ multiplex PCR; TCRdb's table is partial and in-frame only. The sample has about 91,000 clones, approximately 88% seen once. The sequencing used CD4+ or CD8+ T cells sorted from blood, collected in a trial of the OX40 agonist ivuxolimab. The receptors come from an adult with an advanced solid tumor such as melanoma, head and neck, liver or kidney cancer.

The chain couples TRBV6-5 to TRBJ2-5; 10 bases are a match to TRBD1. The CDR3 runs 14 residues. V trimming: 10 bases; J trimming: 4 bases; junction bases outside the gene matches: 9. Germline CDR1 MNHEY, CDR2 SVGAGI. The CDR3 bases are TGTGCCACCCGAGACAGGGGGCAGGCAGAGACCCAGTACTTC. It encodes CATRDRGQAETQYF.

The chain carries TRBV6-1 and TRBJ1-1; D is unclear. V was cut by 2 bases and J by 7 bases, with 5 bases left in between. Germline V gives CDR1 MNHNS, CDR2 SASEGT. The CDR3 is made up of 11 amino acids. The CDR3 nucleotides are TGTGCCAGCAGTGAATGGGGTGAAGCTTTCTTT. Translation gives CASSEWGEAFF.

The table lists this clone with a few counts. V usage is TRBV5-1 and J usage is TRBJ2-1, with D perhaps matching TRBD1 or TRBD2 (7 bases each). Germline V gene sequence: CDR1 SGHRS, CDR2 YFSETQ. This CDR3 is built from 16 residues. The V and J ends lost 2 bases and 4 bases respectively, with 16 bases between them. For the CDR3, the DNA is TGCGCCAGCAGCTTACGACAGGGAGGGATTTACAATGAGCAGTTCTTC. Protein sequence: CASSLRQGGIYNEQFF. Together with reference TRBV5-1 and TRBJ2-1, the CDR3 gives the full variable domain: KAGVTQTPRYLIKTRGQQVTLSCSPISGHRSVSWYQQTPGQGLQFLFEYFSETQRNKGNFPGRFSGRQFSNSRSEMNVSTLELGDSALYLCASSLRQGGIYNEQFFGPGTRLTVL.

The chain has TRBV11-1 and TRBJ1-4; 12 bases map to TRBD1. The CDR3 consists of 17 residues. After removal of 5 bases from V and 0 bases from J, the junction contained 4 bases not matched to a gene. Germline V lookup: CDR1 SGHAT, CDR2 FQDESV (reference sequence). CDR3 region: CASSPGQGAATNEKLFF. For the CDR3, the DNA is TGTGCCAGCAGCCCGGGACAGGGGGCTGCAACTAATGAAAAACTGTTTTTT.

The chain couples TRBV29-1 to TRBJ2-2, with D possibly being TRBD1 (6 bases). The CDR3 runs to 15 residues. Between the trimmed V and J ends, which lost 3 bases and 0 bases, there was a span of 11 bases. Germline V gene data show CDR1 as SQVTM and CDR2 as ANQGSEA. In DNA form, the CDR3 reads TGCAGCGTTGAGGGGACAAGCGCGAACACCGGGGAGCTGTTTTTT. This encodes CSVEGTSANTGELFF.

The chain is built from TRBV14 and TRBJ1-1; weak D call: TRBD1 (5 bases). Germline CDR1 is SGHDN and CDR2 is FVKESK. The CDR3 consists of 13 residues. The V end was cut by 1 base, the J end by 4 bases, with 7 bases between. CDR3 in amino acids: CASSQGRGTEAFF. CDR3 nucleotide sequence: TGTGCCAGCAGCCAAGGGAGGGGCACTGAAGCTTTCTTT.

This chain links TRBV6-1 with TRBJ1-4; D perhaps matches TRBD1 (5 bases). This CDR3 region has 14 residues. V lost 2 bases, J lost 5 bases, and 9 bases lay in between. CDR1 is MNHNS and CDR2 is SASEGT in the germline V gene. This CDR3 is CASSERYRNEKLFF. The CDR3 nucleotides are TGTGCCAGCAGTGAAAGGTACAGGAATGAAAAACTGTTTTTT.

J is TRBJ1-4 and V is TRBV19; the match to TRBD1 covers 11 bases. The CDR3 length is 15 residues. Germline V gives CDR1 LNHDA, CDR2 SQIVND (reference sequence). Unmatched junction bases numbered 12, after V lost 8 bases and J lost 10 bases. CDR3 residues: CASRLQGQGAGKLFF. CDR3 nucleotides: TGTGCCAGTCGATTGCAAGGACAGGGGGCGGGAAAACTGTTTTTT. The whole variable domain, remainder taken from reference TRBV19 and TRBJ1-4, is DGGITQSPKYLFRKEGQNVTLSCEQNLNHDAMYWYRQDPGQGLRLIYYSQIVNDFQKGDIAEGYSVSREKKESFPLTVTSAQKNPTAFYLCASRLQGQGAGKLFFGSGTQLSVL.

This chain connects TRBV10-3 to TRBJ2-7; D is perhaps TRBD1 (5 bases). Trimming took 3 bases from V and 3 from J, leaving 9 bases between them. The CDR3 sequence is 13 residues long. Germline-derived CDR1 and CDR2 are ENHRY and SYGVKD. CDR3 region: CAISDRVGYEQYF. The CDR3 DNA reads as TGTGCCATCAGTGACAGGGTCGGCTACGAGCAGTACTTC.